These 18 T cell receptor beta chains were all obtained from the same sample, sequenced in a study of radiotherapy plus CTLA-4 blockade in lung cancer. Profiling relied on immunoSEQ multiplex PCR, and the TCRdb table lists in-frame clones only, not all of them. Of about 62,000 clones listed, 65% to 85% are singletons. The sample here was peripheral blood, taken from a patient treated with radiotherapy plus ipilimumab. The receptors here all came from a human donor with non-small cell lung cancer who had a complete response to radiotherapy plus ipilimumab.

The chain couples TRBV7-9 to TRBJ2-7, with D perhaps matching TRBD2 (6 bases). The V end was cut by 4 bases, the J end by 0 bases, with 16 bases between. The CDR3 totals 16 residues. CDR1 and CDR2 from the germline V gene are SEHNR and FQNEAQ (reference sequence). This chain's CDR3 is CASSSISGRSSYEQYF. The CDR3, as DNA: TGTGCCAGCAGCTCAATTAGCGGCCGGAGCTCCTACGAGCAGTACTTC.

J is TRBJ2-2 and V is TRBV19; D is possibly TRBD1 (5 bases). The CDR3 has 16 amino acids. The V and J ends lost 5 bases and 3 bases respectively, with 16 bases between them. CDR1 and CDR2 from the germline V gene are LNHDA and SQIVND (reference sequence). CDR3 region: CASSLGRQRYTGELFF. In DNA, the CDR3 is TGTGCCAGTAGTCTTGGGCGACAGAGATACACCGGGGAGCTGTTTTTT.

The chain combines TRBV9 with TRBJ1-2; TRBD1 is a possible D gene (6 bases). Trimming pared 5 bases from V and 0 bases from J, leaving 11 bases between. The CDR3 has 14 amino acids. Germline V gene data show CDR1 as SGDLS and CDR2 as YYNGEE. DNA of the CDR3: TGTGCCAGCAGTCGACAGGAGGCTAACTATGGCTACACCTTC. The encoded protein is CASSRQEANYGYTF.

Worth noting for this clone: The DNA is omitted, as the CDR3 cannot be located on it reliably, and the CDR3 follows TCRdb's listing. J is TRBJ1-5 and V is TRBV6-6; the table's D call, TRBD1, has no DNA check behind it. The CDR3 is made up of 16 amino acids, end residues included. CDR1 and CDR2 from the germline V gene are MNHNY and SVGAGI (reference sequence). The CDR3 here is CASSSSTGGSNQPQHF.

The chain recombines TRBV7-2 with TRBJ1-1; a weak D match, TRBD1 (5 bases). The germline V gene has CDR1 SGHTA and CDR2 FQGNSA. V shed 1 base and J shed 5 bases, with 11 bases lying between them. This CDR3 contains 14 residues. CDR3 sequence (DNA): TGTGCCAGCAGCTTAGGGACAAGAACAACTGAAGCTTTCTTT. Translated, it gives CASSLGTRTTEAFF.

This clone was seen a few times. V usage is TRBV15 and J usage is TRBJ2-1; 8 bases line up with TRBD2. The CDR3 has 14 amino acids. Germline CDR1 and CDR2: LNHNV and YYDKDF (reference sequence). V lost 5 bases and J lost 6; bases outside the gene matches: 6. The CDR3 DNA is TGTGCCACCAGCCTTCGGGGGGGGTCCAATGAGCAGTTCTTC. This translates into CATSLRGGSNEQFF.

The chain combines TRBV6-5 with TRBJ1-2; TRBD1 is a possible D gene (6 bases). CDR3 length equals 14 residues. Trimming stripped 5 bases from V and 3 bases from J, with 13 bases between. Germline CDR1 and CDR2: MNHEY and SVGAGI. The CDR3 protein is CASSEGHWDYGYTF. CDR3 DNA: TGTGCCAGCAGTGAGGGACATTGGGACTATGGCTACACCTTC.

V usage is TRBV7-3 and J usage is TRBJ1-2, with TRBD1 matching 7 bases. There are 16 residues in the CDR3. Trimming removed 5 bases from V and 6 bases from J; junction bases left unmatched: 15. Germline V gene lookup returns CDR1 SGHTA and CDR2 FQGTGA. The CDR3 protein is CASSPRRGGGMDGYTF. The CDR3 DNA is TGTGCCAGCAGCCCCCGTAGAGGGGGCGGGATGGATGGCTACACCTTC.

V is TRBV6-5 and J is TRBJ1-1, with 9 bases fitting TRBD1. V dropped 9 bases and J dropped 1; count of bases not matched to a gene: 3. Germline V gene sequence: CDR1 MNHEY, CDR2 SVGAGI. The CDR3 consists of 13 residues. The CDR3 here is CASRTGANTEAFF. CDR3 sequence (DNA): TGTGCCAGTAGGACAGGGGCGAACACTGAAGCTTTCTTT.

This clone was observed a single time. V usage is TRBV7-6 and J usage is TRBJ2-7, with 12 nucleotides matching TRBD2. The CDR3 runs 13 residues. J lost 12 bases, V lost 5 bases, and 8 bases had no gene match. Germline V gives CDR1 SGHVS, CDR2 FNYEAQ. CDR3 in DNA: TGTGCCAGCAGCCCCACTAGCGGGGGGCTACCGTACTTC. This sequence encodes CASSPTSGGLPYF. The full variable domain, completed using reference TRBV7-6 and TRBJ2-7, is GAGVSQSPRYKVTKRGQDVALRCDPISGHVSLYWYRQALGQGPEFLTYFNYEAQQDKSGLPNDRFSAERPEGSISTLTIQRTEQRDSAMYRCASSPTSGGLPYFGPGTRLTVT.

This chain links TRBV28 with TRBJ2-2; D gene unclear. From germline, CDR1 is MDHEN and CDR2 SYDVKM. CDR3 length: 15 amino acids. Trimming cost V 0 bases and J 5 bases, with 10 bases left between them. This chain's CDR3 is CASSLWARLTGELFF. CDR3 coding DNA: TGTGCCAGCAGTTTATGGGCCAGGTTAACCGGGGAGCTGTTTTTT.

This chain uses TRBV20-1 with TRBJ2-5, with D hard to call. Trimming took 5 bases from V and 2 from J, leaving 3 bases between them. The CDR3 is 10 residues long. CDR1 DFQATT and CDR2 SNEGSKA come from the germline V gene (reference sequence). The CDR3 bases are TGCAGTGCTTCTCAAGAGACCCAGTACTTC. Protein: CSASQETQYF.

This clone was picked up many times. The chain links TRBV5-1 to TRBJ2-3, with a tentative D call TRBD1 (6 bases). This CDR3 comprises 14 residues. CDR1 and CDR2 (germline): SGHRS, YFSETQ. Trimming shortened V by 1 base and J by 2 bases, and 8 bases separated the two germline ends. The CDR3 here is CASSLTGFTDTQYF. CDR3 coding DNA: TGCGCCAGCAGCTTGACAGGGTTCACAGATACGCAGTATTTT.

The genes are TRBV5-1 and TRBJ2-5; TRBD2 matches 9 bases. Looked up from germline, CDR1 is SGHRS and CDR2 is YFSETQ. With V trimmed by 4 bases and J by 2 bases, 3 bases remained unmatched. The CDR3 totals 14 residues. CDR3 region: CASSPTSGQETQYF. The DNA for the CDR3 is TGCGCCAGCAGCCCGACTAGCGGACAAGAGACCCAGTACTTC.

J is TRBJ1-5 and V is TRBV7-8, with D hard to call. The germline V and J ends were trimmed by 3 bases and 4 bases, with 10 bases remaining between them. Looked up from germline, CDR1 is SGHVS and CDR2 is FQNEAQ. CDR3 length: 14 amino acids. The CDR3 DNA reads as TGTGCCAGCAGCTTCCAGGCAAAGAATCAGCCCCAGCATTTT. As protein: CASSFQAKNQPQHF.

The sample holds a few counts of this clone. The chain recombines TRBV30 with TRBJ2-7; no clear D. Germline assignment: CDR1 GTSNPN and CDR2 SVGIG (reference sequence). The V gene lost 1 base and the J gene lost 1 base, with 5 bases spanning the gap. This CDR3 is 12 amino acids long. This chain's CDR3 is CAWSGVSYEQYF. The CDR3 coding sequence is TGTGCCTGGAGTGGTGTATCCTACGAGCAGTACTTC.

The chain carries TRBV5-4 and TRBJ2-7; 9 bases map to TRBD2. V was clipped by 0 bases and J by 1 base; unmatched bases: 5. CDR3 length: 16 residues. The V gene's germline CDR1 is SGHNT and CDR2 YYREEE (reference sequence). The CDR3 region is CASSLAYSGSSYEQYF. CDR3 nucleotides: TGTGCCAGCAGCTTGGCCTATAGCGGGAGTTCCTACGAGCAGTACTTC.

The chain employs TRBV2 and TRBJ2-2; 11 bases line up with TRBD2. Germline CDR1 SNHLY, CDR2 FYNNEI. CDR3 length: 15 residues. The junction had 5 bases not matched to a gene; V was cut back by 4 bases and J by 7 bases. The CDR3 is CASSGSGRVSGELFF. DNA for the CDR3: TGTGCCAGCAGTGGTAGCGGGAGGGTAAGCGGGGAGCTGTTTTTT.